The rows below give T cell receptor beta chains drawn from one sample of a study of blood T cell repertoires in COVID-19. Profiled with immunoSEQ multiplex PCR; TCRdb holds only in-frame clones, not every one. Here the sample spans approximately 64,000 clones, 81% being singletons. The source material was peripheral blood. These receptors came from an older woman with acute or convalescent COVID-19. The CDR3 runs from the conserved cysteine through the conserved F or W. The D gene is left open where the match is weak. Not every row has a clone size; where given, it reads once, few, many or a size class.

d_gene	v_gene	abundance	j_gene	CDR3nt	CDR3aa
.	TRBV19	.	TRBJ2-7	TGTGCCAGTCGGGACACTACCTACGAGCAGTACTTC	CASRDTTYEQYF
TRBD2	TRBV5-8	.	TRBJ2-1	TGTGCCAGCAGGACTAGCGGGTTTTACAATGAGCAGTTCTTC	CASRTSGFYNEQFF
.	TRBV3-1/TRBV3-2	few	TRBJ1-5	TGTGCCAGCAGCCAACAGGGGACGGGCAATCAGCCCCAGCATTTT	CASSQQGTGNQPQHF
.	TRBV6-5	.	TRBJ1-6	TGTGCCAGCAATCGGGATTCACCCCTCCACTTT	CASNRDSPLHF
TRBD1	TRBV7-9	.	TRBJ1-2	TGTGCCAGCAGCTTAGGGGCCGGACAGGGGGTTGGTGGCTACACCTTC	CASSLGAGQGVGGYTF
.	TRBV2	.	TRBJ2-1	TGTGCCAGCAACCCGGGACTTACCAATGAGCAGTTCTTC	CASNPGLTNEQFF
TRBD1	TRBV4-3	once	TRBJ1-2	TGCGCCAGCAGCCAAGACGGACAGGGGGCGCGGGGTGGCTACACCTTC	CASSQDGQGARGGYTF
.	TRBV6-4	.	TRBJ1-1	TGTGCCAGCAGTGATAGGGGGAAGAACACTGAAGCTTTCTTT	CASSDRGKNTEAFF
.	TRBV7-2	.	TRBJ2-3	TGTGCCAGCAGCTTAGCGGGGACACCTTTTAGTGGTTCCACAGATACGCAGTATTTT	CASSLAGTPFSGSTDTQYF
.	TRBV7-2	.	TRBJ2-2	TGTGCCAGTATAGCGGTTTTGAACACCGGGGAGCTGTTTTTT	CASIAVLNTGELFF
.	TRBV6-2/TRBV6-3	.	TRBJ2-1	TGTGCCAGCAGCCAAAGCGAAAATGAGCAGTTCTTC	CASSQSENEQFF
.	TRBV7-2	.	TRBJ2-3	TGTGCCAGCAGCTTAGGACTATCCACAGATACGCAGTATTTT	CASSLGLSTDTQYF
.	TRBV6-5	.	TRBJ2-2	TGTGCCAGCAGTTCAATGACAGACACCGGGGAGCTGTTTTTT	CASSSMTDTGELFF
TRBD1	TRBV18	.	TRBJ2-7	TGTGCCAGCTCCTTGGGGACAGGGAACTACGAGCAGTACTTC	CASSLGTGNYEQYF
.	TRBV6-5	.	TRBJ1-1	TGTGCCAGCAGTTACAGTCAGGGTATGAACACTGAAGCTTTCTTT	CASSYSQGMNTEAFF
TRBD2	TRBV19	.	TRBJ2-7	TGTGCCAGTAGTCCTTCTACCGGGAGGGGTTCCAACGAGCAGTACTTC	CASSPSTGRGSNEQYF
TRBD1	TRBV29-1	once	TRBJ1-1	TGCAGCGTTGAACTGGGACAGGGGCTGAACACTGAAGCTTTCTTT	CSVELGQGLNTEAFF
TRBD1	TRBV5-8	.	TRBJ2-3	TGTGCCAGCAGCTTGGGGCAGGGGGCGCATACGCAGTATTTT	CASSLGQGAHTQYF
TRBD2	TRBV19	once	TRBJ2-7	TGTGCCAGTAGTGAACGGGGACTAGCGGGCTACGAGCAGTACTTC	CASSERGLAGYEQYF
TRBD1	TRBV28	.	TRBJ2-7	TGTGCCAGCAGCCGCCTAGGCGGGGACAGGGCCTACGAGCAGTACTTC	CASSRLGGDRAYEQYF
.	TRBV5-1	.	TRBJ1-1	TGCGCCAGCAGCTTAGTTATACAGGGTTCCATGAACACTGAAGCTTTCTTT	CASSLVIQGSMNTEAFF
.	TRBV27	.	TRBJ1-1	TGTGCCAGCAGTTTATCTGGCAGGACTGAAGCTTTCTTT	CASSLSGRTEAFF
.	TRBV10-3	.	TRBJ1-1	TGTGCCATCATGCCCGGAGAGGCTATGAACACTGAAGCTTTCTTT	CAIMPGEAMNTEAFF
.	TRBV6-6	once	TRBJ1-6	TGTGCCAGCAGTTATGGTGAGGATTATAATTCACCCCTCCACTTT	CASSYGEDYNSPLHF
.	TRBV29-1	.	TRBJ1-1	TGCAGCGTTGGGGGGGGGCTTAATATGAACACTGAAGCTTTCTTT	CSVGGGLNMNTEAFF
TRBD2	TRBV28	.	TRBJ2-7	TGTGCCAGCAGTAGGCCGGCTAGCCCGGGAGGGGAGCAGTACTTC	CASSRPASPGGEQYF
TRBD2	TRBV28	.	TRBJ2-1	TGTGCCAGCACCCCATGGACTAGCGCGATTCGTAAACAGTTCTTC	CASTPWTSAIRKQFF